This TCR beta chain was captured in a study of blood T cell repertoires in COVID-19 (dated by TCRdb to 2019 to 2021). About the full investigation: Samples covering the acute and convalescent phases of COVID-19 were provided by collaborators in the United States, Italy and Spain. The prospective study material was composed of cDNA or gDNA derived from T cells, B-cell-depleted T cells, or PBMCs. The dataset comprised deeply sampled blood TCRbeta repertoires from subjects exposed to, actively infected with, or recovered from COVID-19. The repertoires were made available in a free public database intended to serve as a resource for research on the immune response to SARS-CoV-2. Samples came from the ongoing ImmuneRACE study (first 160 participants) plus 1,254 subjects from 6 global collaborators. The sample metadata nearly always contained a de-identified subject ID, COVID-19 status, age in years and sex. Where available, HLA class I and class II types were taken from metadata supplied by the sample provider and were not determined by assay-based typing. Summary of the overall study and its limitations: Clinical and demographic metadata were provided uncurated, with the amount varying by source and participant.

As to this clone: The antigen this receptor binds is unknown. Base qualities are not provided; no much larger clone lies one nucleotide away.

The immunoSEQ Assay, a bias-controlled multiplex PCR, was used to amplify TCRbeta CDR3 regions from genomic DNA. The source study handled its data this way. Nucleated cell counts per sample were estimated from amplification of reference gene primers within the assay. To quantify the absolute abundance of each unique TCRbeta CDR3 rearrangement, sequence reads were collapsed and filtered. For each sample, productive Simpson clonality was calculated by taking the square root of Simpson's diversity index across productive rearrangements. Not all clones reach the TCRdb copy of this immuneACCESS table, which keeps in-frame sequences only. Checked studies attribute under half of the gap to unresolved V genes and leave the rest unexplained. For V, J and clone size, that table is used; D and trimming come from the DNA. For this sample there are 150,000 to 160,000 clones; about nine tenths appear just once. Together, the top ten hold about 2.5% of the sample.

Collaborating institutions collected whole blood in K2EDTA tubes following their own protocols. For TCRbeta analysis, collaborators shipped samples in one of three forms: frozen whole blood, isolated PBMCs, or DNA extracted from either of those sample types. The CDR3 starts with the cysteine, ends with the phenylalanine, and has 14 residues. Of the read, only the CDR3 DNA is kept; its 42 bases are in frame from base 1. The germline V gene sets CDR1 to SGHAT and CDR2 to FQNNGV. A distance of 7 bases separates the germline ends of V and J, which lose 2 bases and 0 bases respectively. The specimen sequenced was peripheral blood. Recombination connected TRBV11-2 to TRBJ1-2, with no confidently assigned D gene. This clonotype originated in a woman in her 70s with acute or convalescent COVID-19. The bases are TGTGCCAGCAGCTTAACACAGACTAACTATGGCTACACCTTC. The encoded protein is CASSLTQTNYGYTF.